This record looks at one T cell receptor (beta chain) sequence and its context. It has no known antigen specificity. No clone much larger than this one lies a single base away; base qualities are absent. The CDR3 regions of human TCRbeta chains were subjected to immunosequencing. Processing in the source paper ran as follows. Repertoire TCRs were matched against a reference library of SARS-CoV-2-specific TCRs generated with the MIRA antigen-specificity platform. Breadth was defined as the fraction of unique TCRs that were SARS-CoV-2-associated. Depth was defined as the fraction of total T cells that were SARS-CoV-2-associated. Each spike-specific TCR was assigned to its reactive spike region and to a CD4 or CD8 class using the MIRA data. Log10-transformed breadth and depth values were compared by one-way ANOVA with Sidak's multiple comparisons tests. Entries here come from immuneACCESS through TCRdb and include only in-frame sequences with V and J called. Some clones fail to appear in such tables; in the studies checked, an unresolved V gene covers under half of the shortfall, and the cause of the remainder is unknown. V, J and clone size are taken as reported in that table, and D and trimming were inferred from the DNA itself. In this sample the table shows roughly 170,000 clones, 87% of which occur a single time. The ten largest clonotypes hold about 3% of the sample.

This sample is part of a study of T cell responses to AZD1222 COVID-19 vaccine (dated by TCRdb to about 2021). Describing the broader study: AZD1222 recipients with second doses at about 4 weeks or about 12 weeks were pooled, because spike-specific TCR depth and breadth did not differ between schedules. A total of roughly 240 trial participants underwent TCR sequencing, of whom around 200 received two doses of AZD1222 and about 26 received two doses of the MenACWY control vaccine. Trial participants were enrolled by age into subgroups of 18-55, 56-69 and 70-plus years, and roughly 150, 30 and 60 TCR-sequenced participants, respectively, were included in these subgroups. Overall results and qualifications from the work: The 56-69-year group was small, and its depth increase did not reach significance, likely because of low power. The vaccine-associated CD4 TCRs covered the entire spike protein, and the dominant responses fell in regions 160-218 and 743-854. Reportedly, close to half of the unique spike-specific TCRs recognized epitopes lying outside the regions that are mutated in the B.1.351 and B.1.1.7 variants. A significant rise in spike-specific TCR breadth and depth was observed after two AZD1222 doses relative to day 0 and relative to MenACWY recipients. Conclusions about previously exposed vaccinees were limited because only six AZD1222 recipients were SARS-CoV-2 seropositive at baseline. Because no day 14 peak-response samples were available, the repertoires could be characterized only after the peak T cell response. Most participants were white British and females outnumbered males, and the authors suggested that clonal diversity may have been underestimated.

Read against the paper, the sample's time point label means: baseline before first vaccination. Samples from vaccinated people were obtained from the UK trials COV001 and COV002, which included a single-blind randomized controlled phase 2/3 trial of AZD1222 (ChAdOx1 nCoV-19) in healthy adults. For TCRbeta chain sequencing, PBMC samples from trial participants were taken at day 0 and at day 28 after the second dose. Spanning cysteine to phenylalanine, the CDR3 consists of 15 amino acids. Only the CDR3 portion is preserved as DNA: 45 bases, with reading frame beginning at the first base. Reading the germline V gene gives CDR1 SGHRS and CDR2 YFSETQ. V is reduced by 0 bases and J by 4 bases, leaving a spacing of 12 bases between them.

This TCR was recovered from an adult in good health. The sequenced sample was peripheral blood, obtained on day 0 of AZD1222 vaccination. Here the chain combines TRBV5-1 and TRBJ2-3; the D gene is unclear. The CDR3 has the sequence CASSLGRSGADTQYF. The DNA reads TGCGCCAGCAGCTTGGGCAGGTCTGGAGCAGATACGCAGTATTTT.